These 28 T cell receptor beta chains were sequenced from one sample in a study of T cell changes during pregnancy in multiple sclerosis. Data came from immunoSEQ multiplex PCR; TCRdb stores just in-frame clones and leaves some out. The data hold 40,000 to 50,000 clones, with more than 80% observed a single time. The specimen comprised CD4+ T cells from peripheral blood mononuclear cells, sampled before pregnancy. Every receptor here comes from a female donor with multiple sclerosis, enrolled in a pregnancy study.

V is TRBV7-9 and J is TRBJ2-2, with 14 bases that match TRBD2. The V segment lost 6 bases and the J segment 7 bases; nucleotides outside the gene matches: 4. CDR1 is SEHNR and CDR2 is FQNEAQ in the germline V gene (reference sequence). The CDR3 loop spans 15 amino acids. CDR3 DNA: TGTGCCAGCAGTTCGGGACTAGCGGGAGTCGGGGAGCTGTTTTTT. This sequence encodes CASSSGLAGVGELFF.

This chain joins TRBV6-1 and TRBJ2-5; 10 positions match TRBD1. V shed 4 bases and J 2 bases; nucleotides not matched to a gene: 1. CDR1 and CDR2 (germline): MNHNS, SASEGT. The CDR3 is 14 amino acids. DNA for the CDR3: TGTGCCAGCAGTGTGGGACAGGGGCAAGAGACCCAGTACTTC. Its protein product is CASSVGQGQETQYF.

V gene TRBV6-5 combines with J gene TRBJ1-1; tentative D call: TRBD1 (5 bases). Germline V CDR1 and CDR2: MNHEY, SVGAGI. There are 12 residues in the CDR3. V shed 4 bases and J shed 9 bases, with 12 bases lying between them. The CDR3 nucleotides read TGTGCCAGCAGTTTCCGACAGACAAAAGCTTTCTTT. This gives the protein CASSFRQTKAFF.

The chain employs TRBV6-1 and TRBJ1-5; the D is unclear. Trimming stripped 3 bases from V and 10 bases from J, with 13 bases between. The length of the CDR3 is 13 residues. Germline V lookup: CDR1 MNHNS, CDR2 SASEGT. The CDR3 DNA follows: TGTGCCAGCAGTGACGCCCCCCTAACTCCCCAGCATTTT. Translation: CASSDAPLTPQHF.

The chain links TRBV14 to TRBJ2-3, with 11 bases that match TRBD2. The germline gives CDR1 SGHDN, CDR2 FVKESK. The J segment lost 2 bases and the V segment lost 1 base, leaving 5 bases of the junction unmatched. The length of the CDR3 is 17 residues. CDR3 sequence: CASSQGLAGPITDTQYF. The CDR3 DNA follows: TGTGCCAGCAGCCAAGGACTAGCGGGGCCCATCACAGATACGCAGTATTTT.

V and J are TRBV4-3 and TRBJ2-3, with D possibly matching TRBD2 (7 bases). There are 16 residues in the CDR3. Trimming removed 1 base from V and 1 base from J, with 12 bases in between. Germline V CDR1 and CDR2: LGHNA, YSLEER. CDR3 region: CASSQGAGARTDTQYF. CDR3 nucleotides: TGCGCCAGCAGCCAAGGGGCGGGGGCCCGCACAGATACGCAGTATTTT.

The gene calls are TRBV15 and TRBJ1-1, with D unresolved. Germline CDR1 reads LNHNV; CDR2 reads YYDKDF (reference sequence). Trimming left V 5 bases short and J 4 bases short, with 11 bases between. The CDR3 spans 13 residues. CDR3 DNA: TGTGCCACCAGCGGCCGACTGGGCACTGAAGCTTTCTTT. Translating gives CATSGRLGTEAFF.

The chain couples TRBV28 to TRBJ2-1, with TRBD2 matching over 11 bases. Trimming took 7 bases from V and 4 from J; bases not matched to a gene: 6. Germline V lookup: CDR1 MDHEN, CDR2 SYDVKM. The CDR3 is 15 residues long. The CDR3 DNA is TGTGCCAGCACCTTAGGACTAGCGGGTTACAATGAGCAGTTCTTC. This codes for CASTLGLAGYNEQFF.

The V gene is TRBV5-4, the J gene TRBJ1-2, with TRBD1 identical over 7 bases. J lost 2 bases, V lost 0 bases, and 4 bases had no gene match. Germline V lookup: CDR1 SGHNT, CDR2 YYREEE (reference sequence). This CDR3 is 15 amino acids long. CDR3 DNA: TGTGCCAGCAGCTTGGAGTCAGGGGGGAACTATGGCTACACCTTC. This gives the protein CASSLESGGNYGYTF.

The rearrangement uses TRBV28 and TRBJ2-5, with 9 bases aligning to TRBD2. The J call is uncertain, as TRBJ2-7 better fits the DNA end. CDR3 length: 15 amino acids. The germline gives CDR1 MDHEN, CDR2 SYDVKM. The CDR3 sequence: CASRGLAGGTYEQYF. The CDR3 nucleotides read TGTGCCAGCAGAGGCCTCGCGGGAGGGACCTACGAGCAGTACTTC.

V and J are TRBV5-1 and TRBJ1-6; D is undetermined. Germline V gene lookup returns CDR1 SGHRS and CDR2 YFSETQ. CDR3 length: 16 residues. Trimming took 0 bases from V and 4 from J, leaving 11 bases between them. The CDR3 here is CASSLGGAHYNSPLHF. The CDR3 DNA sequence: TGCGCCAGCAGCTTGGGGGGAGCCCATTATAATTCACCCCTCCACTTT. Supplemented by reference TRBV5-1 and TRBJ1-6, the full variable domain reads KAGVTQTPRYLIKTRGQQVTLSCSPISGHRSVSWYQQTPGQGLQFLFEYFSETQRNKGNFPGRFSGRQFSNSRSEMNVSTLELGDSALYLCASSLGGAHYNSPLHFGNGTRLTVT.

This clone was counted only a few times. The V gene is TRBV10-3, the J gene TRBJ1-1, with TRBD1 matching 12 bases. Germline CDR1 and CDR2: ENHRY and SYGVKD. The V and J ends lost 5 bases and 6 bases, in that order; junction bases with no gene match: 7. The CDR3 is 15 amino acids. CDR3 sequence (DNA): TGTGCCATCAGTCCCGGGACAGGGGGCAACGCTGAAGCTTTCTTT. Encoded protein: CAISPGTGGNAEAFF.

This clone was seen just once. This chain uses TRBV23-1 with TRBJ2-3; 9 positions match TRBD1. TRBV23-1 is treated as an ORF (open reading frame) with a function not yet certain. CDR3 size: 14 residues. V lost 2 bases to trimming and J lost 4 bases; unmatched junction nucleotides: 1. The CDR3 protein is CASSQDRGADTQYF. Written as DNA, the CDR3 is TGCGCCAGCAGTCAAGACAGGGGGGCAGATACGCAGTATTTT.

This chain uses TRBV5-1 with TRBJ2-4, with 14 bases that match TRBD2. The germline V gene encodes CDR1 SGHRS and CDR2 YFSETQ. With 3 bases clipped from V and 5 bases from J, the junction kept 10 bases outside the gene matches. This CDR3 comprises 18 residues. The CDR3 DNA sequence: TGCGCCAGCAGCTCCGGGGGACTAGCGGGGGTTACGGAAAACATTCAGTACTTC. Translated, it gives CASSSGGLAGVTENIQYF.

The V call is TRBV11-3, the J call TRBJ2-7, with TRBD2 matching over 9 bases. The CDR3 covers 16 residues. The germline V gene has CDR1 SGHNT and CDR2 YENEEA. J lost 5 bases, V lost 1 base, and 9 bases had no gene match. CDR3 residues: CASSLGRGRGQDEQYF. The CDR3 nucleotides are TGTGCCAGCAGCTTAGGTCGCGGGAGGGGGCAAGACGAGCAGTACTTC.

This chain connects TRBV18 to TRBJ1-1, with D uncertain. Trimming cost V 1 base and J 3 bases, with 12 bases left between them. Germline CDR1 is KGHSH and CDR2 is LQKENI. This CDR3 spans 15 amino acids. CDR3 sequence reads: CASSPQMVSDTEAFF. As DNA, the CDR3 is TGTGCCAGCTCACCACAAATGGTCTCGGACACTGAAGCTTTCTTT.

This chain links TRBV19 with TRBJ2-2, with TRBD1 matching over 7 bases. Germline assignment: CDR1 LNHDA and CDR2 SQIVND (reference sequence). J gave up 0 bases and V 3 bases, and 4 bases lay outside the gene matches. There are 16 residues in the CDR3. The CDR3 protein is CASSIRQGANTGELFF. CDR3 sequence (DNA): TGTGCCAGTAGTATCAGGCAGGGGGCGAACACCGGGGAGCTGTTTTTT.

This chain links TRBV7-2 with TRBJ2-2; tentatively, D is TRBD1 (6 bases). Between the trimmed V and J ends, which lost 0 bases and 3 bases, there was a span of 17 bases. The germline CDR1 and CDR2 sequences are SGHTA and FQGNSA. This CDR3 has 18 residues. CDR3 sequence: CASSLARRRTGYTGELFF. CDR3 in DNA: TGTGCCAGCAGCTTAGCGAGGAGGAGAACAGGGTACACCGGGGAGCTGTTTTTT.

This chain joins TRBV18 and TRBJ2-7; 11 nucleotides agree with TRBD1. Germline V CDR1 and CDR2: KGHSH, LQKENI. With V trimmed by 4 bases and J by 2 bases, 7 bases remained unmatched. The CDR3 contains 16 residues. The CDR3 nucleotides are TGTGCCAGCTCACTATATCCGGGACAGGGGGCCTACGAGCAGTACTTC. Translating gives CASSLYPGQGAYEQYF.

V usage is TRBV28 and J usage is TRBJ2-7; TRBD1 agrees at 10 bases. This CDR3 region has 22 residues. Trimming removed 0 bases from V and 5 bases from J; junction bases left unmatched: 25. Germline CDR1 is MDHEN and CDR2 is SYDVKM. The CDR3 protein is CASSLWALGGTGDGTRSHEQYF. As DNA, the CDR3 is TGTGCCAGCAGTTTATGGGCGCTGGGCGGGACAGGGGACGGGACCAGAAGCCACGAGCAGTACTTC.

The J gene is TRBJ2-7, the V gene TRBV7-2; 7 positions agree with TRBD1. Trimming removed 3 bases from V and 3 bases from J; junction bases left unmatched: 2. Germline CDR1 and CDR2: SGHTA and FQGNSA. CDR3 length: 13 amino acids. CDR3 in DNA: TGTGCCAGCAGCTTGCGACAGGGCTACGAGCAGTACTTC. It yields the protein CASSLRQGYEQYF.

The gene calls are TRBV7-2 and TRBJ2-2; 8 bases fit TRBD2. J was trimmed by 3 bases and V by 1 base; bases with no gene match: 1. The CDR3 extends over 15 amino acids. Germline lookup yields CDR1 SGHTA and CDR2 FQGNSA. This chain's CDR3 is CASSLGLAHTGELFF. The CDR3 coding sequence is TGTGCCAGCAGCTTAGGACTAGCGCACACCGGGGAGCTGTTTTTT.

This sequence joins TRBV5-1 and TRBJ2-4, with D tentatively TRBD1 (5 bases). Trimming pared 1 base from V and 6 bases from J, leaving 11 bases between. This CDR3 spans 14 amino acids. Germline V lookup: CDR1 SGHRS, CDR2 YFSETQ. The CDR3 DNA follows: TGCGCCAGCAGCTTGTCAGGGCTGGGAAACATTCAGTACTTC. Translating it yields CASSLSGLGNIQYF.

The J gene is TRBJ1-5, the V gene TRBV7-2; TRBD1 might be the D (5 bases). Trimming stripped 4 bases from V and 3 bases from J, with 13 bases between. CDR1 and CDR2 from the germline V gene are SGHTA and FQGNSA. This CDR3 has 15 residues. The CDR3 nucleotides are TGTGCCAGCAGCTACACCGTGACAGACAATCAGCCCCAGCATTTT. Amino acid sequence: CASSYTVTDNQPQHF.

This rearrangement joins TRBV5-1 to TRBJ2-1; TRBD2 aligns across 9 bases. Germline CDR1 reads SGHRS; CDR2 reads YFSETQ. Trimming removed 7 bases from V and 3 bases from J; junction bases left unmatched: 2. CDR3 size: 13 residues. CDR3 sequence: CASASGDYNEQFF. The CDR3 DNA is TGCGCCAGCGCTAGCGGGGACTACAATGAGCAGTTCTTC.

This clone was recorded once. Here the CDR3 DNA reads TGCGCCAGCAGCTTGGCCGGACAACGAAACACCATATATTTT. This translates into CASSLAGQRNTIYF. The chain couples TRBV5-1 to TRBJ1-3; possible D gene TRBD1, 5 bases. Germline values: CDR1 SGHRS, CDR2 YFSETQ. There are 14 residues in the CDR3. Trimming took 0 bases from V and 5 from J, leaving 9 bases between them.

The chain joins TRBV5-1 to TRBJ2-1, with D possibly being TRBD2 (5 bases). V was pared by 4 bases and J by 6 bases, with 8 bases between. Germline V gene lookup returns CDR1 SGHRS and CDR2 YFSETQ. The CDR3 runs to 12 residues. The CDR3 coding sequence is TGCGCCAGCAGCGGGAGTTTCAATGAGCAGTTCTTC. This codes for CASSGSFNEQFF.

This clone was detected only a few times. The chain uses TRBV15 and TRBJ2-3, with 9 bases matching TRBD2. The length of the CDR3 is 13 residues. V was clipped by 8 bases and J by 3 bases; unmatched bases: 3. Germline CDR1 is LNHNV and CDR2 is YYDKDF (reference sequence). As DNA, the CDR3 is TGTGCCACCTCTAGCGGGACAACAGATACGCAGTATTTT. Protein product: CATSSGTTDTQYF.